The next 28 T cell receptor beta chains were all read from a single sample in a study of post-analysis software for immune sequencing data. Study-wide points: A few TRBV segments occurring more often in patients than controls included TRBV5-6, TRBV5-1 and TRBV20-1.

TCR beta cDNA libraries had unique molecular identifiers. TCRdb called the PCR reads again in MiXCR, with one record for every CDR3 protein. Found here are about 200,000 distinct CDR3 sequences, roughly 30% of them singletons; the top ten hold less than 4%. These receptors are not linked to any known antigen. Sequencing input: blood. The receptors here all came from a girl between 2 and 17 years old with multiple sclerosis.

The chain combines TRBV5-1 with TRBJ2-5; TRBD2 matches at 8 bases. Germline trimming cut 3 bases from V and 4 bases from J; bases unmatched to any gene: 5. This CDR3 contains 14 residues. Germline V gene lookup returns CDR1 SGHRS and CDR2 YFSETQ. The CDR3 sequence: CASSSGLVRETQYF. In nucleotides, the CDR3 is TGCGCCAGCAGCTCGGGACTAGTTCGAGAGACCCAGTACTTC.

The gene calls are TRBV28 and TRBJ1-1, with 7 bases matching TRBD1. Germline values: CDR1 MDHEN, CDR2 SYDVKM. The CDR3 spans 15 residues. The J segment lost 5 bases and the V segment lost 4 bases, leaving 10 bases of the junction unmatched. CDR3 sequence: CASSSAGTEGTEAFF. DNA of the CDR3: TGTGCCAGCAGTTCCGCCGGGACAGAAGGGACTGAAGCTTTCTTT.

For this clonotype: With a much larger clone just one base away, this may be a read error. J is TRBJ2-1 and V is TRBV5-1, with TRBD1 as a possible D gene (6 bases). This CDR3 spans 16 amino acids. Germline V gene lookup returns CDR1 SGHRS and CDR2 YFSETQ. CDR3 loop: CASSWGHADSYNERFF. The CDR3 DNA reads TGCGCCAGCAGCTGGGGGCACGCGGACTCCTACAATGAGCGGTTCTTC.

This clonotype appeared many times. In DNA, the CDR3 is TGTGCCAGCAGCCAAGATAAGGGGAGACTAGCGGGAACCCAGTACTTC. Its translation is CASSQDKGRLAGTQYF. The chain carries TRBV14 and TRBJ2-5; 11 nucleotides agree with TRBD2. Germline CDR1 and CDR2: SGHDN and FVKESK. V lost 0 bases and J lost 8; bases outside the gene matches: 8. The CDR3 is 16 residues long. Filled out from reference TRBV14 and TRBJ2-5, the complete variable domain reads EAGVTQFPSHSVIEKGQTVTLRCDPISGHDNLYWYRRVMGKEIKFLLHFVKESKQDESGMPNNRFLAERTGGTYSTLKVQPAELEDSGVYFCASSQDKGRLAGTQYFGPGTRLLVL.

This clonotype has just a few counts. This chain's CDR3 is CASSKTRGQPQHF. CDR3 in DNA: TGTGCCAGCAGTAAAACCAGGGGTCAGCCCCAGCATTTT. This rearrangement joins TRBV27 to TRBJ1-5, with D maybe TRBD1 (6 bases). The CDR3 extends over 13 amino acids. V shed 5 bases and J shed 6 bases, with 11 bases lying between them. Germline lookup yields CDR1 MNHEY and CDR2 SMNVEV (reference sequence).

The CDR3 spells CASSLSQGVGQPQHF. The CDR3 DNA sequence: TGTGCCAGCAGTTTATCACAGGGGGTAGGCCAGCCCCAGCATTTT. The chain couples TRBV28 to TRBJ1-5; 8 bases fit TRBD1. J gave up 7 bases and V 1 base, and 6 bases lay outside the gene matches. This CDR3 region has 15 residues. In germline, CDR1 is MDHEN, CDR2 SYDVKM.

This clonotype was observed once. The rearrangement joins TRBV28 to TRBJ1-2; D unclear. Trimming removed 2 bases at V and 6 bases at J, with 7 bases between. The CDR3 spans 12 residues. Per the germline V gene, CDR1 is MDHEN and CDR2 is SYDVKM. The CDR3 coding sequence is TGTGCCAGCAGTTTAACTTCGGATGGCTACACCTTC. Translating gives CASSLTSDGYTF.

In its sample, this clonotype was seen many times. V and J are TRBV5-6 and TRBJ2-7; TRBD1 matches 7 bases. Unmatched junction bases numbered 2, after V lost 2 bases and J lost 3 bases. CDR1 and CDR2 from the germline V gene are SGHDT and YYEEEE. The length of the CDR3 is 13 residues. CDR3 protein: CASSLGTVYEQYF. In DNA, the CDR3 is TGTGCCAGCAGCTTAGGGACAGTCTACGAGCAGTACTTC.

The table lists this clonotype with a count of one. The CDR3 nucleotides read TGTGCCAGCAGCTCACGTATAACTGGGGCGGAGACCCAGTACTTC. It specifies CASSSRITGAETQYF. This chain links TRBV5-4 with TRBJ2-7, with TRBD1 as a possible D gene (5 bases). The J call may be faulty, since TRBJ2-5 better matches the DNA end. The V gene's germline CDR1 is SGHNT and CDR2 YYREEE (reference sequence). There are 15 residues in the CDR3.

This clonotype was found a few times. A much larger clone differs by one base, so this may be a read error. V is TRBV7-2 and J is TRBJ1-2, with D uncertain. This CDR3 contains 14 residues. The V end lost 4 bases, the J end lost 7 bases, and 16 bases lay between the germline ends. CDR1 is SGHTA and CDR2 is FQGNSA in the germline V gene. DNA for the CDR3: TGTGCCAGCAGCTGGTTGGTGGGAGGGCTTGGCTACACCTTC. As protein: CASSWLVGGLGYTF.

This clonotype was counted at least ten times. The rearrangement joins TRBV29-1 to TRBJ2-1, with a possible D match to TRBD2 (5 bases). Germline CDR1 reads SQVTM; CDR2 reads ANQGSEA. V lost 5 bases, J lost 9 bases, and 17 bases lay in between. The CDR3 is 13 amino acids. The DNA for the CDR3 is TGCAGCGTTCGTAAGTCGGACTTAGGTGAGCAGTTCTTC. Its protein is CSVRKSDLGEQFF.

This clonotype was seen ten or more times. The rearrangement joins TRBV4-2 to TRBJ1-2; the D gene is possibly TRBD1 (5 bases). There are 14 residues in the CDR3. Trimming removed 1 base from V and 3 bases from J, with 9 bases in between. CDR1 and CDR2 from the germline V gene are LGHNA and YNFKEQ. CDR3 in amino acids: CASSQGQQDYGYTF. CDR3 DNA sequence: TGTGCCAGCAGCCAAGGCCAACAGGACTATGGCTACACCTTC.

The V gene is TRBV29-1, the J gene TRBJ2-1; D is perhaps TRBD2 (5 bases). Germline V gene sequence: CDR1 SQVTM, CDR2 ANQGSEA. CDR3 length: 12 residues. V lost 5 bases and J 4 bases, leaving 9 bases between the germline ends. The CDR3 loop is CSVSTGYNEQFF. The DNA of the CDR3 is TGCAGCGTTTCTACGGGGTACAATGAGCAGTTCTTC.

In regard to this clonotype: With a much larger clone just one base away, this may be a read error. The chain links TRBV15 to TRBJ1-5; possible D gene TRBD1, 6 bases. The CDR3 covers 13 residues. The germline V gene encodes CDR1 LNHNV and CDR2 YYDKDF (reference sequence). CDR3 DNA sequence: TGTGTCACCAGCGGAGGGGGAGGGAGGCCCCAGCATTTT. As protein: CVTSGGGGRPQHF.

This clonotype occurred many times. The rearrangement uses TRBV3-1 and TRBJ2-5; a weak D match, TRBD2 (6 bases). This CDR3 contains 15 residues. Deletions cut 1 base from V and 3 bases from J, with 12 bases between. CDR1 is LGHDT and CDR2 is YNNKEL in the germline V gene (reference sequence). CDR3 DNA: TGTGCCAGCAGCCAAGTGCGGGACCCTGAAGAGACCCAGTACTTC. Translation gives CASSQVRDPEETQYF.

The genes are TRBV14 and TRBJ2-1; D is possibly TRBD2 (5 bases). V gave up 2 bases and J gave up 2 bases, with 16 bases separating them. CDR3 length equals 17 residues. Germline CDR1 SGHDN, CDR2 FVKESK. The CDR3 bases are TGTGCCAGCAGCCAACTTGGGAGTGGGCCCCCCTACAATGAGCAGTTCTTC. Encoded protein: CASSQLGSGPPYNEQFF.

This clonotype appeared a single time. This sequence joins TRBV30 and TRBJ1-1; tentatively, D is TRBD1 (5 bases). V dropped 2 bases and J dropped 3 bases, with 7 bases sitting between them. The CDR3 has 12 residues. Germline CDR1 and CDR2: GTSNPN and SVGIG (reference sequence). CDR3 coding DNA: TGTGCCTGGAGTCCAGGGTACACTGAAGCTTTCTTT. This translates into CAWSPGYTEAFF.

This clonotype was counted a few times. Since a much larger clone is just one base distant, this may be a read error. The rearrangement uses TRBV29-1 and TRBJ2-7, with TRBD2 matching over 11 bases. CDR1 and CDR2 from the germline V gene are SQVTM and ANQGSEA. With V trimmed by 4 bases and J by 7 bases, 6 bases remained unmatched. The CDR3 contains 13 residues. As DNA, the CDR3 is TGCAGCGTTGGACTAGCGGGATACAATGAGCAGTACTTC. It specifies CSVGLAGYNEQYF.

The chain employs TRBV29-1 and TRBJ2-7, with TRBD1 matching over 10 bases. CDR1 SQVTM and CDR2 ANQGSEA come from the germline V gene. CDR3 length equals 13 residues. The junction had 9 bases not matched to a gene; V was cut back by 6 bases and J by 7 bases. The CDR3 nucleotides are TGCAGCGTCTCCGGGACAGGGGCAAGAGAGCAGTACTTC. It encodes CSVSGTGAREQYF.

This sequence joins TRBV28 and TRBJ1-1; possibly TRBD1 for D (5 bases). V was cut by 6 bases and J by 0 bases, with 17 bases left in between. Germline values: CDR1 MDHEN, CDR2 SYDVKM. The CDR3 length is 16 residues. CDR3 sequence (DNA): TGTGCCAGCAGCCGAGGGGCACAGACCATGAACACTGAAGCTTTCTTT. The encoded protein is CASSRGAQTMNTEAFF.

The chain is built from TRBV5-1 and TRBJ2-1; 10 nucleotides match TRBD2. V lost 4 bases, J lost 1 base, and 11 bases stayed unmatched. The CDR3 has 18 amino acids. The germline V gene has CDR1 SGHRS and CDR2 YFSETQ. CDR3 DNA: TGCGCCAGCAGCGTGGCCATGGCTAGCGGGAGTTCCTACAATGAGCAGTTCTTC. Translated: CASSVAMASGSSYNEQFF.

On this clonotype: Sequence at one end of the junction differs from germline and may be a read error. This chain uses TRBV20-1 with TRBJ1-4; D is undetermined. This CDR3 comprises 11 residues. Germline loops: CDR1 DFQATT, CDR2 SNEGSKA (reference sequence). The CDR3, as DNA: TGCGGTGCTGCCCTAGGTGAAAAACTGTTTTTT. Translating gives CGAALGEKLFF.

A few counts support this clonotype. The CDR3 nucleotides are TGCGCCAGCAGCCGGGTAGGGGGATCGGATACGCAGTATTTT. This codes for CASSRVGGSDTQYF. This chain uses TRBV5-1 with TRBJ2-3; a weak D match, TRBD1 (6 bases). Germline lookup yields CDR1 SGHRS and CDR2 YFSETQ. The CDR3 consists of 14 residues. V was cut by 4 bases and J by 6 bases, with 15 bases left in between.

V is TRBV28 and J is TRBJ2-5; a possible D gene is TRBD1 (6 bases). V shed 4 bases and J shed 1 base, with 10 bases lying between them. Per the germline V gene, CDR1 is MDHEN and CDR2 is SYDVKM. The CDR3 is 14 residues long. DNA of the CDR3: TGTGCCAGCAGTTACGGGACACCCCAAGAGACCCAGTACTTC. This sequence encodes CASSYGTPQETQYF.

This clonotype has at least ten counts. The CDR3 protein is CASSQVGGYEQYF. The CDR3 DNA reads as TGTGCCAGCAGCCAAGTTGGTGGTTACGAGCAGTACTTC. This rearrangement joins TRBV4-2 to TRBJ2-7; D gene uncertain. CDR3 length equals 13 residues. V was trimmed by 1 base and J by 4 bases, leaving 8 bases between them. The germline CDR1 and CDR2 sequences are LGHNA and YNFKEQ.

This clonotype was recorded many times. V and J are TRBV5-1 and TRBJ1-2; no definite D call. The CDR3 loop spans 11 amino acids. Trimming took 7 bases from V and 7 from J, leaving 11 bases between them. In germline, CDR1 is SGHRS, CDR2 YFSETQ. As DNA, the CDR3 is TGCGCCAGCCGCGATGGCGGTGGCTACACCTTC. The encoded protein is CASRDGGGYTF.

The genes are TRBV20-1 and TRBJ2-1; TRBD2 agrees at 13 bases. The CDR3 is made up of 16 amino acids. With V trimmed by 3 bases and J by 7 bases, 9 bases remained unmatched. Germline loops: CDR1 DFQATT, CDR2 SNEGSKA (reference sequence). The CDR3 nucleotides are TGCAGTGCTAGCATAGGGACTAGCGGGAAGCGGAATGAGCAGTTCTTC. Amino acids: CSASIGTSGKRNEQFF.

This chain connects TRBV28 to TRBJ2-2; the D is unclear. CDR1 is MDHEN, CDR2 SYDVKM, per germline. Trimming stripped 1 base from V and 3 bases from J, with 0 bases between. The CDR3 has 12 amino acids. The chain's CDR3 is CASSLYTGELFF. CDR3 bases: TGTGCCAGCAGTTTATACACCGGGGAGCTGTTTTTT.